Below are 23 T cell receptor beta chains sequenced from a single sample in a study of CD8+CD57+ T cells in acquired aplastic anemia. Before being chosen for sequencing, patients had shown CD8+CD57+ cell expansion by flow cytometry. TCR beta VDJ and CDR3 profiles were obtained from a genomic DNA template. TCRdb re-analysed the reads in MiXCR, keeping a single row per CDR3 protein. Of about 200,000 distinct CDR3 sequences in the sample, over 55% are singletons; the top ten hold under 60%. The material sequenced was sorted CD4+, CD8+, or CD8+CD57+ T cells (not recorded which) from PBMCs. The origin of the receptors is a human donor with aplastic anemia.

The chain's CDR3 is CASSPGDGRTYEQYF. As DNA, the CDR3 is TGTGCCAGCAGCCCCGGTGATGGCCGAACCTACGAGCAGTACTTC. The chain joins TRBV7-9 to TRBJ2-7; D is uncertain. Germline CDR1 and CDR2: SEHNR and FQNEAQ (reference sequence). With 5 bases removed from V and 2 bases from J, the gap between germline ends came to 16 bases. This CDR3 has 15 amino acids.

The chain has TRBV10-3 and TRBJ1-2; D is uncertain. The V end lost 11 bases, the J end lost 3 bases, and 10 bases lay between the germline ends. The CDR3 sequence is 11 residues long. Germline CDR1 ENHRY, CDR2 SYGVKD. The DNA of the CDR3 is TGTGCCTCCTCGCCGGACTATGGCTACACCTTC. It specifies CASSPDYGYTF.

The CDR3 sequence is CASSIGRESEQYF. The CDR3 nucleotides read TGTGCCAGTAGTATAGGACGGGAGAGCGAGCAGTACTTC. The J gene is TRBJ2-7, the V gene TRBV19; a possible D gene is TRBD2 (6 bases). Germline CDR1 and CDR2: LNHDA and SQIVND (reference sequence). The CDR3 runs to 13 residues. V lost 1 base and J 6 bases, leaving 10 bases between the germline ends. The complete variable domain, with remaining parts taken from reference TRBV19 and TRBJ2-7, reads DGGITQSPKYLFRKEGQNVTLSCEQNLNHDAMYWYRQDPGQGLRLIYYSQIVNDFQKGDIAEGYSVSREKKESFPLTVTSAQKNPTAFYLCASSIGRESEQYFGPGTRLTVT.

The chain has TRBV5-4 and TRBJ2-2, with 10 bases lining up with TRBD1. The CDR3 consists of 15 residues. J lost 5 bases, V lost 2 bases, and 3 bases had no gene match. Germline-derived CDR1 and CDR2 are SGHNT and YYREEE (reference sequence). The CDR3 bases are TGTGCCAGCAGCTTTGCGGACAGGGGGACCGGGGAGCTGTTTTTT. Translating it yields CASSFADRGTGELFF.

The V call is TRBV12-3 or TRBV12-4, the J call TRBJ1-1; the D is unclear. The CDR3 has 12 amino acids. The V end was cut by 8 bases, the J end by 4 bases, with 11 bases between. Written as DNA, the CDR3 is TGTGCCAGCGGTCCGTTAAGCACTGAAGCTTTCTTT. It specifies CASGPLSTEAFF.

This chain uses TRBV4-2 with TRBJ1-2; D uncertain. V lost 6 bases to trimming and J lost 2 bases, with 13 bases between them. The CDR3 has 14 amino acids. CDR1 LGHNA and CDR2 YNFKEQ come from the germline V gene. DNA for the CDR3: TGTGCCAGCAGACACGCCGGGGAGAACTATGGCTACACCTTC. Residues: CASRHAGENYGYTF.

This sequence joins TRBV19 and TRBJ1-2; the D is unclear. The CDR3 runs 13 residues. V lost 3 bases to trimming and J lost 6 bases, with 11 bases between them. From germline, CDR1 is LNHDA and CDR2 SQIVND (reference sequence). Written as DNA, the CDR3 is TGTGCCAGTAGTATCTTGGGGTCGGATGGCTACACCTTC. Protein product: CASSILGSDGYTF.

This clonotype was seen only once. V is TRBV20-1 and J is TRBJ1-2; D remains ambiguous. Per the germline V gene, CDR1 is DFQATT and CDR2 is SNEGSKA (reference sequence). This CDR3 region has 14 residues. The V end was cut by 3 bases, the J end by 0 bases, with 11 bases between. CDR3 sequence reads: CSAREGDPNYGYTF. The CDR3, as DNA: TGCAGTGCTAGGGAGGGAGACCCTAACTATGGCTACACCTTC.

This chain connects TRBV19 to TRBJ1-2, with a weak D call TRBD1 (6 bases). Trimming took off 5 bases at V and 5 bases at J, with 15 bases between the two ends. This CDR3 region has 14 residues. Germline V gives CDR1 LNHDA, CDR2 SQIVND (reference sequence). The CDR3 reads CASSELTGRYGYTF. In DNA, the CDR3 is TGTGCCAGTAGTGAACTTACAGGGCGTTATGGCTACACCTTC.

The CDR3 DNA reads TGTGCCAGCAGTTTGGTAGGAGACAATCAGCCCCAGCATTTT. It encodes CASSLVGDNQPQHF. This chain joins TRBV12-3 or TRBV12-4 and TRBJ1-5; D uncertain. The CDR3 has 14 residues. Deletions cut 3 bases from V and 3 bases from J, with 9 bases between.

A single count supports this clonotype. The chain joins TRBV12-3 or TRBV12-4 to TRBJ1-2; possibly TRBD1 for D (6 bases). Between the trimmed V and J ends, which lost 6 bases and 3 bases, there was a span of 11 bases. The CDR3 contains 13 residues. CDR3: CASREQGYYGYTF. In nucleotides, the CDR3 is TGTGCCAGCAGGGAACAGGGTTACTATGGCTACACCTTC.

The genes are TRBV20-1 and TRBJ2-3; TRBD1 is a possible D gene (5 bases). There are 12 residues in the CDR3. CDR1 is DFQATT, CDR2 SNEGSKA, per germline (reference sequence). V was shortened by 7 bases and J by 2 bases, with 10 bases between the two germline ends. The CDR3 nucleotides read TGCAGTGACAAACAGGACACAGATACGCAGTATTTT. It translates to CSDKQDTDTQYF.

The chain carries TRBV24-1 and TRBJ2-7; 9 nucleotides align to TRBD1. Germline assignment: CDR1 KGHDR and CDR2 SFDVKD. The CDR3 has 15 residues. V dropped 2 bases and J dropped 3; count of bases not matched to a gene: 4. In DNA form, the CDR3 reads TGTGCCACCAGTGATTCCCGACAGGGGGGCTACGAGCAGTACTTC. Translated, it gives CATSDSRQGGYEQYF.

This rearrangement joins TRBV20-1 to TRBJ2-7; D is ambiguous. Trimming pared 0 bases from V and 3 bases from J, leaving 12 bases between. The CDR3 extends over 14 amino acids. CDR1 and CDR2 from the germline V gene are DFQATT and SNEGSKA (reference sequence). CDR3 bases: TGCAGTGCTAGAGATCCGCCAGACGGCTACGAGCAGTACTTC. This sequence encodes CSARDPPDGYEQYF.

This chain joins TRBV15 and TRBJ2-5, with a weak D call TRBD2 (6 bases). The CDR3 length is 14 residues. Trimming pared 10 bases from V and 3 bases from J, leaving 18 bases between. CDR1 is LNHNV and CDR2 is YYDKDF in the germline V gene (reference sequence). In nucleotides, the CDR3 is TGTGCCAGCAGGCAGGGAGGAATGGAAGAGACCCAGTACTTC. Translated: CASRQGGMEETQYF.

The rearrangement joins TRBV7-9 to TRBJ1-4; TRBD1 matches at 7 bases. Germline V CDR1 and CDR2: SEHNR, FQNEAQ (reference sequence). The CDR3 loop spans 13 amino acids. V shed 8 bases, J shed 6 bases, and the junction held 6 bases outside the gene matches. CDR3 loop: CASADRTHEKLFF. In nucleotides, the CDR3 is TGTGCCAGCGCGGACAGGACCCATGAAAAACTGTTTTTT.

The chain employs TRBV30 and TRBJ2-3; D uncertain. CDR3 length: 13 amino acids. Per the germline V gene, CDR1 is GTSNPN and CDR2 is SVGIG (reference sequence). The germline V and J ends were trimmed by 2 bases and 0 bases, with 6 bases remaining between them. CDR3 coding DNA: TGTGCCTGGAGTAGCCTCAGCACAGATACGCAGTATTTT. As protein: CAWSSLSTDTQYF.

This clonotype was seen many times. The DNA of the CDR3 is TGTGCCAGTAAGGGTGACACCGGGGAGCTGTTTTTT. As protein: CASKGDTGELFF. The chain recombines TRBV19 with TRBJ2-2; D not resolved. Trimming stripped 7 bases from V and 3 bases from J, with 6 bases between. This CDR3 spans 12 amino acids. CDR1 is LNHDA, CDR2 SQIVND, per germline (reference sequence).

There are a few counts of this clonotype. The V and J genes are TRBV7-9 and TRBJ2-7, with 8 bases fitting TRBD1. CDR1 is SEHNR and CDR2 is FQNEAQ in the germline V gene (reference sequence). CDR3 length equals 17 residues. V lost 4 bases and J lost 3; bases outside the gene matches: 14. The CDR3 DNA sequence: TGTGCCAGCAGCTCCCCCCGAGCGACAGGGGAACTCTACGAGCAGTACTTC. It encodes CASSSPRATGELYEQYF.

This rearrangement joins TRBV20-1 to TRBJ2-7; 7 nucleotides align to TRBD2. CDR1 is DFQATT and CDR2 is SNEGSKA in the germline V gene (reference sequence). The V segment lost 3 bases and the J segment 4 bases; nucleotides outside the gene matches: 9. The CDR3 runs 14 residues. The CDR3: CSASSGTTTYEQYF. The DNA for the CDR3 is TGCAGTGCTAGTTCCGGGACTACAACGTACGAGCAGTACTTC.

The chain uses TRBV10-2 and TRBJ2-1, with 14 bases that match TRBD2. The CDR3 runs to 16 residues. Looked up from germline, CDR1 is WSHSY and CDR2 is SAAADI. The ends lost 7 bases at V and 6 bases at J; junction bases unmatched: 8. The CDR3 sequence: CASTGTSGRHFNEQFF. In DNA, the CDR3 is TGCGCCAGCACCGGGACTAGCGGGAGACACTTCAATGAGCAGTTCTTC.

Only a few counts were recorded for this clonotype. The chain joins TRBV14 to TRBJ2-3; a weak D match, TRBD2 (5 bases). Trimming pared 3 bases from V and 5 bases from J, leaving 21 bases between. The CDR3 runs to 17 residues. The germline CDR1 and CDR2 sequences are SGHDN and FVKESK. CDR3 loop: CASSHSHGGPYGDTQYF. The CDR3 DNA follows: TGTGCCAGCAGCCACTCCCATGGCGGGCCCTACGGAGATACGCAGTATTTT.

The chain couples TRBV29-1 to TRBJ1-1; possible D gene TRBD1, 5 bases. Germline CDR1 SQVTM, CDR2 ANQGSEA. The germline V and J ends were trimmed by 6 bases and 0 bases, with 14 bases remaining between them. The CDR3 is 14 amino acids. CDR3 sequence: CSVVDGALNTEAFF. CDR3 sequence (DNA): TGCAGCGTCGTTGACGGGGCTCTGAACACTGAAGCTTTCTTT.